What follows are 3 T cell receptor beta chains derived from one specimen sequenced in a study of shared clonotypes between healthy human individuals. Profiled with immunoSEQ multiplex PCR; TCRdb holds only in-frame clones, not every one. The table lists about 2.4 million clones, approximately 94% of them singletons. Sequences were obtained from naive CD4+ T cells from PBMCs. Subset here: CD45RA+ positively selected. The receptors shown here come from a young man in good health. Some clones in this sample may be carry-over from other donors' samples.

The CDR3 nucleotides are TGCGCCAGCAGCCAGGGACAGCCGGGACAGGATTCACCCCTCCACTTT. This gives the protein CASSQGQPGQDSPLHF. The gene calls are TRBV4-1 and TRBJ1-6; 8 nucleotides agree with TRBD1. The CDR3 spans 16 residues. V shed 3 bases, J shed 8 bases, and the junction held 9 bases outside the gene matches. Germline V gene sequence: CDR1 MGHRA, CDR2 YSYEKL.

V usage is TRBV28 and J usage is TRBJ2-5, with 7 bases fitting TRBD1. The ends lost 3 bases at V and 2 bases at J; junction bases unmatched: 9. Germline CDR1 and CDR2: MDHEN and SYDVKM. The CDR3 consists of 16 residues. This CDR3 reads CASSFLQGVVQETQYF. For the CDR3, the DNA is TGTGCCAGCAGTTTCCTCCAGGGGGTTGTTCAAGAGACCCAGTACTTC. The entire variable domain, with the rest obtained from reference TRBV28 and TRBJ2-5, is as follows: DVKVTQSSRYLVKRTGEKVFLECVQDMDHENMFWYRQDPGLGLRLIYFSYDVKMKEKGDIPEGYSVSREKKERFSLILESASTNQTSMYLCASSFLQGVVQETQYFGPGTRLLVL.

The V gene is TRBV5-1, the J gene TRBJ1-6; D perhaps matches TRBD1 (5 bases). Trimming took 4 bases from V and 6 from J, leaving 11 bases between them. Germline CDR1 SGHRS, CDR2 YFSETQ. This CDR3 comprises 14 residues. As DNA, the CDR3 is TGCGCCAGCAGCGGGGCAGAGGTTAATTCACCCCTCCACTTT. It yields the protein CASSGAEVNSPLHF. The entire variable domain, with the rest obtained from reference TRBV5-1 and TRBJ1-6, is as follows: KAGVTQTPRYLIKTRGQQVTLSCSPISGHRSVSWYQQTPGQGLQFLFEYFSETQRNKGNFPGRFSGRQFSNSRSEMNVSTLELGDSALYLCASSGAEVNSPLHFGNGTRLTVT.